These T cell receptor beta chains were read from a single sample in a study of shared clonotypes between healthy human individuals. Measured with immunoSEQ multiplex PCR; TCRdb has only the in-frame clones, and not every one. The sample gives some 2,400,000 clones, 90% to 97% of which show up once; more than 0.1% is in the top ten. The sequencing input was naive CD4+ T cells sorted from blood. Source of these receptors: a man younger than 35 in good health. Each CDR3 is given with its conserved first and last residue. The order of the fields is J gene, V gene, D gene, clone size, CDR3 DNA, CDR3 protein. D genes are given only for firm matches. Clone size is stated in some rows and not others, as once, few, many or a class when expanded.

J: TRBJ2-7; V: TRBV5-4; D: TRBD1; size: .; DNA: TGTGCCAGCAGCTCGACAGGGGCGGTCGAGCAGTACTTC; CDR3: CASSSTGAVEQYF
J: TRBJ1-5; V: TRBV10-2; D: .; size: .; DNA: TGCGCCAGCAGTCAACAGGTTAGCAATCAGCCCCAGCATTTT; CDR3: CASSQQVSNQPQHF
J: TRBJ1-2; V: TRBV6-6; D: .; size: .; DNA: TGTGCCAGCAGGTCGACAGGCAACTATGGCTACACCTTC; CDR3: CASRSTGNYGYTF
J: TRBJ2-1; V: TRBV4-3; D: TRBD2; size: .; DNA: TGCGCCAGCAGCCAAGAATCCAGCGGGACTTACAATGAGCAGTTCTTC; CDR3: CASSQESSGTYNEQFF
J: TRBJ2-7; V: TRBV5-5; D: TRBD1; size: .; DNA: TGTGCCAGCAGCTTGAGTTTAGGCGGGACAGGGGCATCCTACGAGCAGTACTTC; CDR3: CASSLSLGGTGASYEQYF
J: TRBJ1-1; V: TRBV20-1; D: .; size: .; DNA: TGCAGTGAAACGATGAACACTGAAGCTTTCTTT; CDR3: CSETMNTEAFF
J: TRBJ1-6; V: TRBV6-5; D: .; size: once; DNA: TGTGCCAGCAGTTACACCGCGGGGCACTCACCCCTCCACTTT; CDR3: CASSYTAGHSPLHF
J: TRBJ2-7; V: TRBV6-5; D: .; size: .; DNA: TGTGCCAGCAGGCAGGGAGGCCCCTACGAGCAGTACTTC; CDR3: CASRQGGPYEQYF
J: TRBJ2-2; V: TRBV11-2; D: .; size: .; DNA: TGTGCCAGCAGCCGGTCGGGGGCCGGGGAGCTGTTTTTT; CDR3: CASSRSGAGELFF
J: TRBJ2-2; V: TRBV19; D: .; size: .; DNA: TGTGCCAGTAGTATAGTGAGGGACCGGAACACCGGGGAGCTGTTTTTT; CDR3: CASSIVRDRNTGELFF
J: TRBJ1-6; V: TRBV7-9; D: TRBD1; size: .; DNA: TGTGCCAGCAGCTTACGGACAGGGTATAATTCACCCCTCCACTTT; CDR3: CASSLRTGYNSPLHF
J: TRBJ1-1; V: TRBV11-2; D: TRBD1; size: .; DNA: TGTGCCAGCAGAGCTTGGGGGACAGGGTCCCACACTGAAGCTTTCTTT; CDR3: CASRAWGTGSHTEAFF
J: TRBJ1-1; V: TRBV11-2; D: .; size: .; DNA: TGTGCCAGCAGCTCTCAGGGTATCACTGAAGCTTTCTTT; CDR3: CASSSQGITEAFF
J: TRBJ1-5; V: TRBV5-6; D: TRBD1; size: .; DNA: TGTGCCAGCAGCCTCGGGACAGCCGGGCGGATGGCCCAGCATTTT; CDR3: CASSLGTAGRMAQHF
J: TRBJ1-1; V: TRBV7-9; D: .; size: .; DNA: TGTGCCAGCAGCTTCGGCAGAAACACTGAAGCTTTCTTT; CDR3: CASSFGRNTEAFF
J: TRBJ1-5; V: TRBV6-6; D: .; size: .; DNA: TGTGCCAGCTATTCTAACCAGGGGAGTAGTCCCCAGCATTTT; CDR3: CASYSNQGSSPQHF
J: TRBJ1-5; V: TRBV4-1; D: .; size: .; DNA: TGCGCCAGCAGCCAAGATAGGCAGGGTAGTCAGCCCCAGCATTTT; CDR3: CASSQDRQGSQPQHF
J: TRBJ2-3; V: TRBV10-3; D: TRBD2; size: .; DNA: TGTGCCATCAAACCCGGGACTAGCCTCACAGATACGCAGTATTTT; CDR3: CAIKPGTSLTDTQYF
J: TRBJ2-1; V: TRBV2; D: TRBD1; size: .; DNA: TGTGCCAGCAGCCGGGACAGGGGAGGGTACAATGAGCAGTTCTTC; CDR3: CASSRDRGGYNEQFF
J: TRBJ2-1; V: TRBV7-6; D: .; size: .; DNA: TGTGCCAGCAGCTTAGCCCTAGCCCCTAACAATGAGCAGTTCTTC; CDR3: CASSLALAPNNEQFF
J: TRBJ1-2; V: TRBV5-1; D: TRBD1; size: few; DNA: TGCGCCAGCAGCCCTGGACAGGGGCCCCCCTTTGGTGGCTACACCTTC; CDR3: CASSPGQGPPFGGYTF
J: TRBJ1-5; V: TRBV4-3; D: TRBD1; size: .; DNA: TGCGCCAGCAGCCAAGGGACAGGGGAACGACAGCCCCAGCATTTT; CDR3: CASSQGTGERQPQHF
J: TRBJ2-2; V: TRBV4-2; D: TRBD1; size: .; DNA: TGTGCCAGCAGCCAATCAAAGGACAGGGGGCCCGGGGAGCTGTTTTTT; CDR3: CASSQSKDRGPGELFF
J: TRBJ2-5; V: TRBV25-1; D: .; size: once; DNA: TGTGCCAGCAGTGAACCCAATGGAGGGACCCAGTACTTC; CDR3: CASSEPNGGTQYF
J: TRBJ2-5; V: TRBV28; D: .; size: .; DNA: TGTGCCAGCAGTTTGGTCTGGAATAAAGAGACCCAGTACTTC; CDR3: CASSLVWNKETQYF